The subject of this entry is one TCR beta chain. The CDR3 has 14 amino acids. Losses at the gene ends were 7 bases for V and 7 bases for J; bases not matched to a gene: 7. Germline CDR1 reads MNHEY; CDR2 reads SVGAGI. As handled by the study authors: Nucleated cell counts were estimated from reference gene primer amplification. Method: immunoSEQ multiplex PCR; TCRdb's copy keeps in-frame clones and lacks some. That table furnishes V, J and clone size, whereas the DNA furnished D and trimming. The sample has around 200,000 clones; around 87% are singletons. The data derive from a study of blood T cell repertoires in COVID-19. As for the study in general: Donors in the United States, Italy and Spain gave samples during acute or convalescent COVID-19. T cells, B-cell-depleted T cells, or PBMCs provided the cDNA or gDNA that served as material.

The TCR comes from a man aged 40-55 years with active or convalescent COVID-19. The chain employs TRBV6-5 and TRBJ1-5; 10 nucleotides agree with TRBD1. The specimen was peripheral blood. CDR3 sequence: CASTRDRGEQPQHF. CDR3 nucleotides: TGTGCCAGCACCAGGGACAGGGGAGAGCAGCCCCAGCATTTT.